The rows below give T cell receptor beta chains drawn from one sample of a study of cytomegalovirus exposure and HLA in healthy donors. The assay was immunoSEQ multiplex PCR, and TCRdb's table has in-frame clones only and misses some. This table holds 130,000 to 150,000 clones, 55% to 85% found once. Specimen: PBMCs. The receptor set was obtained from a man aged 40-49 years in good health and CMV-seronegative. The CDR3 runs from the conserved cysteine through the conserved F or W. D genes are given only for firm matches. Clone sizes are given selectively: once, few, many, or a class where the clone is expanded.

>NA|TRBJ2-4|TRBV5-4|NA
CASSFIGEAKNIQYF
TGTGCCAGCAGCTTCATAGGGGAAGCCAAAAACATTCAGTACTTC
>NA|TRBJ2-6|TRBV6-1|NA
CASSEAFRTHSGANVLTF
TGTGCCAGCAGTGAAGCGTTTAGGACACACTCTGGGGCCAACGTCCTGACTTTC
>NA|TRBJ2-7|TRBV28|TRBD1
CASSLYSGTGSYEQYF
TGTGCCAGCAGTTTATACTCCGGGACAGGGTCCTACGAGCAGTACTTC
>NA|TRBJ1-2|TRBV2|NA
CASSDHSNYGYTF
TGTGCCAGCAGTGATCACAGCAACTATGGCTACACCTTC
>NA|TRBJ1-5|TRBV6-1|TRBD1
CASSAPRGYSNQPQHF
TGTGCCAGCAGTGCCCCCAGGGGGTATAGCAATCAGCCCCAGCATTTT
>NA|TRBJ2-7|TRBV29-1|TRBD2
CSVARTSDSYEQYF
TGCAGCGTTGCCCGGACTAGCGATTCCTACGAGCAGTACTTC
>NA|TRBJ2-1|TRBV4-1|NA
CASSQEESSYNEQFF
TGCGCCAGCAGCCAAGAAGAGAGCTCCTACAATGAGCAGTTCTTC
>NA|TRBJ1-4|TRBV5-6|NA
CASSSLMGGPNEKLFF
TGTGCCAGCAGCTCGTTAATGGGAGGGCCCAATGAAAAACTGTTTTTT
>NA|TRBJ2-2|TRBV9|NA
CASSVRSGTGELFF
TGTGCCAGCAGCGTTCGATCGGGCACCGGGGAGCTGTTTTTT
>few|TRBJ1-1|TRBV28|NA
CASFDRGHRAFF
TGTGCCAGCTTCGACCGGGGACATCGTGCTTTCTTT
>NA|TRBJ1-4|TRBV15|NA
CATSRDLNRENEKLFF
TGTGCCACCAGCAGAGATTTAAACAGGGAGAATGAAAAACTGTTTTTT
>NA|TRBJ1-1|TRBV6-5|TRBD1
CASRLSPTGLTEAFF
TGTGCCAGCAGACTAAGTCCGACAGGGTTGACTGAAGCTTTCTTT
>NA|TRBJ2-7|TRBV6-5|NA
CASSAGYEQYF
TGTGCCAGCAGTGCAGGCTACGAGCAGTACTTC
>NA|TRBJ2-3|TRBV27|NA
CASSLGRNTDTQYF
TGTGCCAGCAGTTTAGGGCGTAACACAGATACGCAGTATTTT
>NA|TRBJ1-2|TRBV19|NA
CASGDRLGSSYGYTF
TGTGCCAGTGGCGACAGGCTGGGATCTAGCTATGGCTACACCTTC
>NA|TRBJ2-2|TRBV6-5|NA
CASSYTNRRTGELFF
TGTGCCAGCAGTTACACTAACCGAAGAACCGGGGAGCTGTTTTTT